This T cell receptor beta chain was profiled in a study of shared clonotypes between healthy human individuals. General study findings and limits: Only blood was sampled; tissue repertoires likely differ.

Original data processing: Junction-only sequences produced by ImmunoSEQ had no quality scores, so filtering differed. Profiling relied on immunoSEQ multiplex PCR, and the TCRdb table lists in-frame clones only, not all of them. That table furnishes V, J and clone size, whereas the DNA furnished D and trimming. In the table there are about 490,000 clones, around 80% of which are singletons. V was clipped by 2 bases and J by 8 bases, with 17 bases between them. Per germline, CDR1 MGHDK and CDR2 SYGVNS. The length of the CDR3 is 15 residues. Healthy and HIV-negative, the adult donors had no recent acute infections or vaccinations. Every one of the donors was a Caucasian adult that lived in Nashville, Tennessee. On this clone: What it binds is not known.

The sequencing sample was made of PBMCs. This receptor was taken from a woman aged 40 to 50 in good health. Some clones in this sample may be carry-over from other donors' samples. This chain uses TRBV25-1 with TRBJ2-3; D is tentatively TRBD1 or TRBD2 (5 bases each). CDR3 in amino acids: CASSEGGAEGSTQYF. The CDR3 coding sequence is TGTGCCAGCAGTGAAGGGGGAGCGGAAGGGAGTACGCAGTATTTT.